This T cell receptor (beta chain) was sequenced during a study of response to subunit inactivated influenza vaccine. CDR3 size: 13 residues. The V segment lost 5 bases and the J segment 6 bases; nucleotides outside the gene matches: 2. Per the germline V gene, CDR1 is SGHTA and CDR2 is FQGNSA. TCRdb re-called the RT-PCR reads through MiXCR, storing one row per CDR3 protein. This table has approximately 680,000 distinct CDR3 sequences, roughly 14% appearing once. This clonotype has at least ten counts. Its target is not known. The study, taken as a whole, reports: The authors put forward the suggestion that each seasonal influenza vaccination may bring in only a limited number of new T cells.

The gene calls are TRBV7-2 and TRBJ1-5; TRBD1 matches at 9 bases. The material sequenced was PBMCs from blood, taken 11 to 12 days after vaccination. The clonotype was recovered from a man aged 45 to 65 who received an inactivated influenza vaccine. In DNA, the CDR3 is TGTGCCAGCAGCCGGGACAGGGCTCAGCCCCAGCATTTT. Its translation is CASSRDRAQPQHF. Together with reference TRBV7-2 and TRBJ1-5, the CDR3 gives the full variable domain: GAGVSQSPSNKVTEKGKDVELRCDPISGHTALYWYRQSLGQGLEFLIYFQGNSAPDKSGLPSDRFSAERTGGSVSTLTIQRTQQEDSAVYLCASSRDRAQPQHFGDGTRLSIL.